Presented here are 9 T cell receptor beta chains from one specimen sequenced in a study of T cells after yellow fever vaccination. TCRdb redid the calling of the 5' RACE reads with MiXCR, one entry per CDR3 protein. Of under 600,000 distinct CDR3 sequences listed, 13% are singletons. This specimen was PBMCs, taken on the day of the yellow fever booster vaccination. Receptor source: a man aged 25 to 45 who received the YFV17D yellow fever vaccine.

The CDR3 here is CASSTDGYTDTQYF. For the CDR3, the DNA is TGCGCCAGCAGCACGGACGGCTACACAGATACGCAGTATTTT. The chain recombines TRBV5-1 with TRBJ2-3, with D hard to call. The germline V and J ends were trimmed by 4 bases and 2 bases, with 11 bases remaining between them. CDR1 is SGHRS and CDR2 is YFSETQ in the germline V gene. The CDR3 extends over 14 amino acids. Variable domain in full (rest from reference TRBV5-1 and TRBJ2-3): KAGVTQTPRYLIKTRGQQVTLSCSPISGHRSVSWYQQTPGQGLQFLFEYFSETQRNKGNFPGRFSGRQFSNSRSEMNVSTLELGDSALYLCASSTDGYTDTQYFGPGTRLTVL.

The chain uses TRBV10-3 and TRBJ2-6; D may be TRBD1 (5 bases). CDR3 length equals 17 residues. V lost 3 bases and J 2 bases, leaving 14 bases between the germline ends. Germline-derived CDR1 and CDR2 are ENHRY and SYGVKD. CDR3 DNA sequence: TGTGCCATCAGTGAAGGGGAAAGAAGGACTGGGGCCAACGTCCTGACTTTC. Amino acids: CAISEGERRTGANVLTF.

This clonotype was observed many times. V gene TRBV28 combines with J gene TRBJ2-3, with 7 bases matching TRBD2. With V trimmed by 6 bases and J by 1 base, 7 bases remained unmatched. CDR1 and CDR2 (germline): MDHEN, SYDVKM. The CDR3 totals 15 residues. This CDR3 is CASREGLSRTDTQYF. The CDR3 DNA follows: TGTGCCAGCAGGGAGGGACTATCTCGCACAGATACGCAGTATTTT.

Ten or more counts support this clonotype. This chain joins TRBV20-1 and TRBJ2-5; D remains ambiguous. Germline lookup yields CDR1 DFQATT and CDR2 SNEGSKA (reference sequence). V was cut by 0 bases and J by 7 bases, with 9 bases left in between. This CDR3 comprises 12 residues. The CDR3 nucleotides are TGCAGTGCTAGAGATATCGGAAGGACCCAGTACTTC. It specifies CSARDIGRTQYF.

This clonotype was counted only a few times. The chain employs TRBV6-5 and TRBJ2-3, with no clear D. There are 17 residues in the CDR3. V was clipped by 0 bases and J by 0 bases, with 13 bases between them. Germline V lookup: CDR1 MNHEY, CDR2 SVGAGI. CDR3 coding DNA: TGTGCCAGCAGTTACTCGATGGCGGCCACTAGCACAGATACGCAGTATTTT. This encodes CASSYSMAATSTDTQYF.

The CDR3 here is CSARDRGNSYEQYF. CDR3 nucleotide sequence: TGCAGTGCTAGGGACAGGGGAAACTCCTACGAGCAGTACTTC. The V gene is TRBV20-1, the J gene TRBJ2-7; TRBD1 matches at 9 bases. Germline CDR1 DFQATT, CDR2 SNEGSKA (reference sequence). With 3 bases clipped from V and 0 bases from J, the junction kept 3 bases outside the gene matches. The CDR3 has 14 residues.

CDR3 region: CASSYGQGNTIYF. The CDR3, as DNA: TGTGCCAGCAGTTACGGACAGGGAAACACCATATATTTT. V is TRBV6-5 and J is TRBJ1-3, with D possibly TRBD1 on 6 matching bases. Germline CDR1 reads MNHEY; CDR2 reads SVGAGI. Trimming shortened V by 2 bases and J by 4 bases, and 6 bases separated the two germline ends. The CDR3 runs to 13 residues.

This clonotype came up a few times. The chain couples TRBV6-1 to TRBJ2-4; D is ambiguous. Germline CDR1 is MNHNS and CDR2 is SASEGT. The CDR3 totals 13 residues. Trimming removed 6 bases at V and 8 bases at J, with 14 bases between. The CDR3 bases are TGTGCCAGCAGGGGGAACAGCCCGGACATTCAGTACTTC. It encodes CASRGNSPDIQYF.

This sequence joins TRBV3-1 and TRBJ2-2; 8 nucleotides align to TRBD2. The CDR3 length is 14 residues. J was trimmed by 4 bases and V by 6 bases; bases with no gene match: 4. Germline CDR1 reads LGHDT; CDR2 reads YNNKEL (reference sequence). CDR3 bases: TGTGCCAGCAGTTCTAGCGGGCTCACCGGGGAGCTGTTTTTT. As protein: CASSSSGLTGELFF.